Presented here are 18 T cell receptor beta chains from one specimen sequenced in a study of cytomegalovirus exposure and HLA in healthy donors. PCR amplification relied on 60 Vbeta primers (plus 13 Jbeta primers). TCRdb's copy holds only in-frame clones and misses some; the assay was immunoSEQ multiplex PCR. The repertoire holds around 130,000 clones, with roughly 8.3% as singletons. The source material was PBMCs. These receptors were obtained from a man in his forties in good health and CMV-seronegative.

CDR3 bases: TGCGCCAGCAGCTTCAGCGGGGAGTACGAGCAGTACTTC. It yields the protein CASSFSGEYEQYF. The chain uses TRBV5-1 and TRBJ2-7; the match to TRBD2 covers 7 bases. Losses at the gene ends were 2 bases for V and 4 bases for J; bases not matched to a gene: 3. The V gene's germline CDR1 is SGHRS and CDR2 YFSETQ. The CDR3 runs 13 residues.

The chain's CDR3 is CAISESAEKLFF. The CDR3 DNA is TGTGCCATCAGTGAGTCAGCGGAAAAACTGTTTTTT. The chain uses TRBV10-3 and TRBJ1-4; unclear D gene. The CDR3 is made up of 12 amino acids. Germline lookup yields CDR1 ENHRY and CDR2 SYGVKD. Trimming removed 0 bases at V and 8 bases at J, with 4 bases between.

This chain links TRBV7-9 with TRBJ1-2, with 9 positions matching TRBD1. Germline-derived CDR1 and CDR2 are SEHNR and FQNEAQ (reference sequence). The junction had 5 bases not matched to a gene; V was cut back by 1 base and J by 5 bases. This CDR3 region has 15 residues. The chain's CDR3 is CASSLGWTGDYGYTF. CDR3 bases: TGTGCCAGCAGCTTAGGGTGGACAGGGGATTATGGCTACACCTTC.

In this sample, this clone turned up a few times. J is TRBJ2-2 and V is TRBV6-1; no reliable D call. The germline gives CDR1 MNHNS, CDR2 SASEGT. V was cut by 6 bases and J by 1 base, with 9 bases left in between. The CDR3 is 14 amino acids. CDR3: CASSESLNTGELFF. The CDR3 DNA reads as TGTGCCAGCAGCGAGTCCCTGAACACCGGGGAGCTGTTTTTT.

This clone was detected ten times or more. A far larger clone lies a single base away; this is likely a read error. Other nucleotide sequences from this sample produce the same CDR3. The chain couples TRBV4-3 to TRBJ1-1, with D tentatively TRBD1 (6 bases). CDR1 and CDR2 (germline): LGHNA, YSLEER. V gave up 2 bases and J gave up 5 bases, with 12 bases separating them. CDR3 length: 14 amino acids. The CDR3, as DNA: TGCGCCAGCAGCCAATCGCTAGGGGGAACTGAAGCTTTCTTT. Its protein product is CASSQSLGGTEAFF.

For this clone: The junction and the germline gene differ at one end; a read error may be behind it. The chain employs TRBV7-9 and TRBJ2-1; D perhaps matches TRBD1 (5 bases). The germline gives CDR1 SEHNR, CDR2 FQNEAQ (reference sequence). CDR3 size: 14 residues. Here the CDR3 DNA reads TGTGCCGGCAGCTTAGTTGGGCAGGGTTATGAGCAGTTCTTC. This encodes CAGSLVGQGYEQFF.

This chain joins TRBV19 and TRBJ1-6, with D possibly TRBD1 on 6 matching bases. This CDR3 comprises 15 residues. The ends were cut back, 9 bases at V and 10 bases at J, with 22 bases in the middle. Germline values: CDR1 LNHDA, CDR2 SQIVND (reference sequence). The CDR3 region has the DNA TGTGCCAGCGGTCCTGGGAAAGGGGGAGGGTCACCCCTCCACTTT. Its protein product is CASGPGKGGGSPLHF.

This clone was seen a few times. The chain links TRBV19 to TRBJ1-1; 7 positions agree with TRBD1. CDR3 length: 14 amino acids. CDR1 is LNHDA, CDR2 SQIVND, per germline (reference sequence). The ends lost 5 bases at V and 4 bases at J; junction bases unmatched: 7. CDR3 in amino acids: CASSSATGITEAFF. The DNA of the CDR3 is TGTGCCAGTAGTTCGGCGACAGGGATCACTGAAGCTTTCTTT.

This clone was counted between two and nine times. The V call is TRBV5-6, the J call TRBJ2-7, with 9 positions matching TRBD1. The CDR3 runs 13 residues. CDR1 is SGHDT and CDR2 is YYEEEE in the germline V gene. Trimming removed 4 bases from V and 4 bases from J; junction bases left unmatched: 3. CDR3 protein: CASSGDREYEQYF. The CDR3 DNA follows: TGTGCCAGCAGCGGGGACAGGGAGTACGAGCAGTACTTC. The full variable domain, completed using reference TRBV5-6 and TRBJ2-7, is DAGVTQSPTHLIKTRGQQVTLRCSPKSGHDTVSWYQQALGQGPQFIFQYYEEEERQRGNFPDRFSGHQFPNYSSELNVNALLLGDSALYLCASSGDREYEQYFGPGTRLTVT.

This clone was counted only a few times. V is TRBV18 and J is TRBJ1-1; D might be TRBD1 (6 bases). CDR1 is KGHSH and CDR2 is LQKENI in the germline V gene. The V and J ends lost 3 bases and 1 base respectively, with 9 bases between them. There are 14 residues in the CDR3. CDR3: CASSPTQGNTEAFF. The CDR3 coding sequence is TGTGCCAGCTCACCGACACAGGGGAACACTGAAGCTTTCTTT.

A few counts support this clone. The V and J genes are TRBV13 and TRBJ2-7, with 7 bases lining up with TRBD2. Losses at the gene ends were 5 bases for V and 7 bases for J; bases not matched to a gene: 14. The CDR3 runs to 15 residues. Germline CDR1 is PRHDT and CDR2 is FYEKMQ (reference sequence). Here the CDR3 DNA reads TGTGCCAGCAGCCCCCTCGCGGGATCAGCGGGAGAGCAGTACTTC. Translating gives CASSPLAGSAGEQYF.

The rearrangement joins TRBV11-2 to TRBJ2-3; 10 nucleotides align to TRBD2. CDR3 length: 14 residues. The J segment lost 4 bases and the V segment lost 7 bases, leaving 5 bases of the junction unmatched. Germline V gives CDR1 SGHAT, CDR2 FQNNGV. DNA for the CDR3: TGTGCCAGCACCATAGCGGGGGGCTCAGATACGCAGTATTTT. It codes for CASTIAGGSDTQYF.

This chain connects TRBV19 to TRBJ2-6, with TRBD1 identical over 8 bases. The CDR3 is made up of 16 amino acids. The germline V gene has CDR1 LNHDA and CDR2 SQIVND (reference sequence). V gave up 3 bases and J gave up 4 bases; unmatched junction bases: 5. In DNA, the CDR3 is TGTGCCAGTAGTATTAGGACAGGGTTCGGGGCCAACGTCCTGACTTTC. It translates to CASSIRTGFGANVLTF.

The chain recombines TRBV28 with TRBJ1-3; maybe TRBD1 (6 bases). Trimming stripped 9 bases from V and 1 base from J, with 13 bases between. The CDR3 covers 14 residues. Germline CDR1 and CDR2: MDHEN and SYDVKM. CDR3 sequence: CASYTGSSGNTIYF. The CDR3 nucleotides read TGTGCCAGTTATACAGGGTCTTCTGGAAACACCATATATTTT.

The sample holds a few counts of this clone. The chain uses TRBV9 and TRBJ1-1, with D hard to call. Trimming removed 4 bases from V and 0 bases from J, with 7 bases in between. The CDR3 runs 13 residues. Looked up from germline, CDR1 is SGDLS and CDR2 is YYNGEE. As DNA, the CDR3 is TGTGCCAGCAGCTCGGACTTGAACACTGAAGCTTTCTTT. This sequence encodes CASSSDLNTEAFF.

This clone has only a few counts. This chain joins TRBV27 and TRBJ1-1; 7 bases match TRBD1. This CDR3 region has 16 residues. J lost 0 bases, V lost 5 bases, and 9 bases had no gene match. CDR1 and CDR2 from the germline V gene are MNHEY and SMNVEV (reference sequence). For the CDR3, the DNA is TGTGCCAGCAGTCAGGGACAGCCCGTACTGAACACTGAAGCTTTCTTT. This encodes CASSQGQPVLNTEAFF.

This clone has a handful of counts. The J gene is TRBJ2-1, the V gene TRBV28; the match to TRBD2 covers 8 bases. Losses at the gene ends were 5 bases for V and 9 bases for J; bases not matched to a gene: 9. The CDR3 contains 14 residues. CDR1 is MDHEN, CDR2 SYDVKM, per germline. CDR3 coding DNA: TGTGCCAGCAGTCCAGGACTAGCCCTTGGTGAGCAGTTCTTC. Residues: CASSPGLALGEQFF. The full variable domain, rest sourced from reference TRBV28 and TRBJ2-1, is DVKVTQSSRYLVKRTGEKVFLECVQDMDHENMFWYRQDPGLGLRLIYFSYDVKMKEKGDIPEGYSVSREKKERFSLILESASTNQTSMYLCASSPGLALGEQFFGPGTRLTVL.

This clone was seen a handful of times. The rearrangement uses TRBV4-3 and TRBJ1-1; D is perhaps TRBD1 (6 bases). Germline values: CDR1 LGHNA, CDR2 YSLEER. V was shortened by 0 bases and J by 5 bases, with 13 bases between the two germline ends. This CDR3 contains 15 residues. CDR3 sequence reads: CASSQDVGGGTEAFF. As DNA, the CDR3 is TGCGCCAGCAGCCAAGATGTAGGGGGAGGGACTGAAGCTTTCTTT.